This note documents a single T cell receptor beta chain sequence. Its specificity is not known. The use of genomic DNA as template underpinned the TCR beta VDJ and CDR3 profiling. TCRdb ran MiXCR on the reads and lists one entry per CDR3 protein. The profile shows 300,000 or so distinct CDR3 sequences, 55% to 60% of them singletons. The CDR3 is 19 residues long. Germline values: CDR1 SGHTA, CDR2 FQGNSA. V was clipped by 5 bases and J by 11 bases; unmatched bases: 27. These data originate in a study of CD8+CD57+ T cells in acquired aplastic anemia. About the study: Sorted CD4+ and CD8+ cells gave a mean 3.2 ug DNA, range about 0.17 to 27.4 ug.

Broader study findings: In common between the patients and the controls were approximately 28 CD8+ CDR3 sequences. Between the patient and control groups, CD8+ Simpson's diversity did not differ significantly.

The J gene is TRBJ1-5, the V gene TRBV7-2, with 7 bases lining up with TRBD1. Sequenced: sorted CD4+, CD8+, or CD8+CD57+ T cells (not recorded which) from PBMCs. This receptor was taken from a human donor with severe aplastic anemia or a healthy control (not recorded which). CDR3 nucleotide sequence: TGTGCCAGCAGCCGAAGGGCGACAGGGATCACCCCCGGGATACAGACCCAGCATTTT. It codes for CASSRRATGITPGIQTQHF.